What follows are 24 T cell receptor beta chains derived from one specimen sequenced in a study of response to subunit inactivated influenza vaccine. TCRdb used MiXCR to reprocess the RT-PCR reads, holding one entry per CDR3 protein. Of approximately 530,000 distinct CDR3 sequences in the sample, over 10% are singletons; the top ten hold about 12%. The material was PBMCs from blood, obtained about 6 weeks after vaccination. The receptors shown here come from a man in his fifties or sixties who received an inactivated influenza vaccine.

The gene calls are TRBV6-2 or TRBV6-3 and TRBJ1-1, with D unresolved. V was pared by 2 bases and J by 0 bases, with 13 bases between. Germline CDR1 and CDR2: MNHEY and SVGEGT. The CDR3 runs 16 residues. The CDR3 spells CASSYLRLLMNTEAFF. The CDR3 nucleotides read TGTGCCAGCAGTTACCTCAGACTGCTGATGAACACTGAAGCTTTCTTT.

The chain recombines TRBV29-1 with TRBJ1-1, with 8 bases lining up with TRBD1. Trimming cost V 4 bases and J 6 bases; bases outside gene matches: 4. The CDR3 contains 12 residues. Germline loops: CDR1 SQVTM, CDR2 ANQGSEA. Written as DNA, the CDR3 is TGCAGCGTTGGGCAGGGGGCCGCTGAAGCTTTCTTT. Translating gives CSVGQGAAEAFF.

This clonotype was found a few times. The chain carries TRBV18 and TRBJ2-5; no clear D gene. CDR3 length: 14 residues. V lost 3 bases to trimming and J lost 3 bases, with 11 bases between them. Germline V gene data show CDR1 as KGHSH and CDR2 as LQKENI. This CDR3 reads CASSPPMLEETQYF. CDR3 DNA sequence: TGTGCCAGCTCACCCCCGATGCTAGAAGAGACCCAGTACTTC.

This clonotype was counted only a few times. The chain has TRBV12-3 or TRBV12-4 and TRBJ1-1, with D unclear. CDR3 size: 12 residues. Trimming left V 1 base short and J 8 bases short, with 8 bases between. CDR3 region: CASSLGLGEAFF. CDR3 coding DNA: TGTGCCAGCAGTTTAGGACTCGGAGAAGCTTTCTTT.

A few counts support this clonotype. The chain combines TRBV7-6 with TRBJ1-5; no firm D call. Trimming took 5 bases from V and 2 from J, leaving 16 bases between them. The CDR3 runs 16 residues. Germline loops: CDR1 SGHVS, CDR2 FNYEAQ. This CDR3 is CASSPSLINGNQPQHF. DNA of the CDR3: TGTGCCAGCAGCCCGTCGCTGATCAACGGCAATCAGCCCCAGCATTTT. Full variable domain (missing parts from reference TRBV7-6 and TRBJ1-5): GAGVSQSPRYKVTKRGQDVALRCDPISGHVSLYWYRQALGQGPEFLTYFNYEAQQDKSGLPNDRFSAERPEGSISTLTIQRTEQRDSAMYRCASSPSLINGNQPQHFGDGTRLSIL.

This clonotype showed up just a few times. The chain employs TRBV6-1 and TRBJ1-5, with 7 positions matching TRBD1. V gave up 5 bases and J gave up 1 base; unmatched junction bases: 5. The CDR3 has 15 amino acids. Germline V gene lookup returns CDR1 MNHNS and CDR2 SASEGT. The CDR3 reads CASSRQGRSNQPQHF. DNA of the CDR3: TGTGCCAGCAGTCGACAGGGTCGGAGCAATCAGCCCCAGCATTTT.

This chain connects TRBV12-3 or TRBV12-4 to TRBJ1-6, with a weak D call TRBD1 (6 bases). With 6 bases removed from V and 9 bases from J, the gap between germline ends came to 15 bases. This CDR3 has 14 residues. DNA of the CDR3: TGTGCCAGCAGGGGAGGGGGTGTTAGTTCACCCCTCCACTTT. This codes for CASRGGGVSSPLHF.

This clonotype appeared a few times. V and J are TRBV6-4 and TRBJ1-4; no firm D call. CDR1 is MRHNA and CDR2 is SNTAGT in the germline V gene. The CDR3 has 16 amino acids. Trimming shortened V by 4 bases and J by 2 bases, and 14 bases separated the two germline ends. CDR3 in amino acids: CASSGTSLGTNEKLFF. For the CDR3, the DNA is TGTGCCAGCAGTGGGACGTCCCTTGGGACTAATGAAAAACTGTTTTTT.

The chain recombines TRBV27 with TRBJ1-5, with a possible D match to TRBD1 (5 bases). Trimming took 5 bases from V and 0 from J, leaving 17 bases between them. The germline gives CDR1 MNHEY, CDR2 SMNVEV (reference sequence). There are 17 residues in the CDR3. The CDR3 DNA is TGTGCCAGCAGTAAATATGACAGAGGCTATAGCAATCAGCCCCAGCATTTT. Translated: CASSKYDRGYSNQPQHF.

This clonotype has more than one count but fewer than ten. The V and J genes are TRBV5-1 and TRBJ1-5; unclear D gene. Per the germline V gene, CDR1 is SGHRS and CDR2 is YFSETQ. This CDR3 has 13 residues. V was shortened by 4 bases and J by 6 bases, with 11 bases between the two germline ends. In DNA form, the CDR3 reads TGCGCCAGCAGCAGAAATGAGGGTCAGCCCCAGCATTTT. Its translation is CASSRNEGQPQHF.

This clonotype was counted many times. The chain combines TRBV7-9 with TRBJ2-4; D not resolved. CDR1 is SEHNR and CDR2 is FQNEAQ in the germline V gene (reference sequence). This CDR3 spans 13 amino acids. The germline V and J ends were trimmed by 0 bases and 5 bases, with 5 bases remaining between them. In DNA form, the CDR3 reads TGTGCCAGCAGCTTAGCCGTCCAAAACATTCAGTACTTC. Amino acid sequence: CASSLAVQNIQYF.

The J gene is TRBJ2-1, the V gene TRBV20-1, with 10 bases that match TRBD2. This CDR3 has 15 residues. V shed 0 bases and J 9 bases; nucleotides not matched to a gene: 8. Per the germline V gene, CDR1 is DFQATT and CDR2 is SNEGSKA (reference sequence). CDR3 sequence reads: CSARDYTSGIREQFF. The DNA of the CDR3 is TGCAGTGCTAGAGATTACACTAGCGGGATACGTGAGCAGTTCTTC.

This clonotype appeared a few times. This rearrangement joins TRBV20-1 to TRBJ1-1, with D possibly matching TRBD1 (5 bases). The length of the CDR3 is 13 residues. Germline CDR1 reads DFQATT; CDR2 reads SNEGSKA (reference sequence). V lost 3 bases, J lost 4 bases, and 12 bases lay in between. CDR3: CSASPSGGTEAFF. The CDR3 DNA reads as TGCAGTGCTAGTCCCTCCGGGGGCACTGAAGCTTTCTTT.

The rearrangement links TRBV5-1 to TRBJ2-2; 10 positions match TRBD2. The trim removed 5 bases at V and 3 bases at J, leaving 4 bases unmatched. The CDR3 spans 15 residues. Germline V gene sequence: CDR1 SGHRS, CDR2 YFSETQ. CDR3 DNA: TGCGCCAGCAGTCGAGCGGGAGGGTACACCGGGGAGCTGTTTTTT. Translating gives CASSRAGGYTGELFF.

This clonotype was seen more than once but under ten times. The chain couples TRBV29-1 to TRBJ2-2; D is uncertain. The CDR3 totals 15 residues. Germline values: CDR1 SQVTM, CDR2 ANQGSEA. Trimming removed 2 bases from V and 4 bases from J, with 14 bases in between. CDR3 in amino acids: CSVESSPSGTGELFF. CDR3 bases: TGCAGCGTTGAAAGTAGCCCGTCGGGCACCGGGGAGCTGTTTTTT.

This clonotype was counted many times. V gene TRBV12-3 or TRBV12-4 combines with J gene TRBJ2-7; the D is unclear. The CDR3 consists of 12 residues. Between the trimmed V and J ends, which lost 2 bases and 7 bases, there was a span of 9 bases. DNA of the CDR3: TGTGCCAGCAGTTTAATCCAAGGGGAGCAGTACTTC. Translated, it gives CASSLIQGEQYF.

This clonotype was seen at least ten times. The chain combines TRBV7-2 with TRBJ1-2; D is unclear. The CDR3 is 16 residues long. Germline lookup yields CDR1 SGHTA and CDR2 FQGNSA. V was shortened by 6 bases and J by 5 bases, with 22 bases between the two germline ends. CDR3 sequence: CASSLDFRGFSYGYTF. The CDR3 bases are TGTGCCAGCAGTCTGGATTTCCGGGGTTTTTCTTATGGCTACACCTTC.

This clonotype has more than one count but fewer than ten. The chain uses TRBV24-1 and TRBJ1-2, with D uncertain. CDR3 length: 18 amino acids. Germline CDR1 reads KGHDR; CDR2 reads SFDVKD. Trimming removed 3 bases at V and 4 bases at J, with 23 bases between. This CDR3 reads CATSDHKSGRPASYGYTF. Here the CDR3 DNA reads TGTGCCACCAGTGATCACAAAAGTGGGCGACCTGCGAGCTATGGCTACACCTTC.

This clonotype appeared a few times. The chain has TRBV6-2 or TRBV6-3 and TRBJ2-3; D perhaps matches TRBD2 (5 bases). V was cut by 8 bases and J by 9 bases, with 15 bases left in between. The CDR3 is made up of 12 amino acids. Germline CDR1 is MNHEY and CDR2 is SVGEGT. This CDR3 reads CASCSAERTQYF. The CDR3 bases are TGTGCCAGCTGTTCAGCGGAGAGGACGCAGTATTTT.

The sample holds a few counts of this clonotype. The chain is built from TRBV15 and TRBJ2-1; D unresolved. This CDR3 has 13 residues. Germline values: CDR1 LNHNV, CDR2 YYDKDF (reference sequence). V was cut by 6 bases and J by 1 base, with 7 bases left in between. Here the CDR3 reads CATSTDSYNEQFF. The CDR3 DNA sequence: TGTGCCACCAGTACAGATTCCTACAATGAGCAGTTCTTC.

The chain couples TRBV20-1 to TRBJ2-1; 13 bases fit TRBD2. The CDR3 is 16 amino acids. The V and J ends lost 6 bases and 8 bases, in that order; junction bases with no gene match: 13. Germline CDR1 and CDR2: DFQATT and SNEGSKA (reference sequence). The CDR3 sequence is CSATRLAGGRGDEQFF. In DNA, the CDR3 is TGCAGTGCGACCCGACTAGCGGGAGGACGAGGGGATGAGCAGTTCTTC.

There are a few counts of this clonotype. In DNA form, the CDR3 reads TGCGCCAGCAGCCAAGATCCCCGGGGCCCTAGCTCCTACGAGCAGTACTTC. Its translation: CASSQDPRGPSSYEQYF. This sequence joins TRBV4-3 and TRBJ2-7, with D tentatively TRBD1 or TRBD2 (5 bases each). The CDR3 contains 17 residues. Germline assignment: CDR1 LGHNA and CDR2 YSLEER. With 0 bases removed from V and 0 bases from J, the gap between germline ends came to 15 bases.

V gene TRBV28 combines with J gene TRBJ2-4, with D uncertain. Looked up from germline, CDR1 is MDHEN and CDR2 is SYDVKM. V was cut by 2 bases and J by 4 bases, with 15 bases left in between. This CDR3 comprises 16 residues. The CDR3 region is CASSLRPAGSKNIQYF. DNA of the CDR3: TGTGCCAGCAGTTTAAGACCCGCAGGCTCAAAAAACATTCAGTACTTC.

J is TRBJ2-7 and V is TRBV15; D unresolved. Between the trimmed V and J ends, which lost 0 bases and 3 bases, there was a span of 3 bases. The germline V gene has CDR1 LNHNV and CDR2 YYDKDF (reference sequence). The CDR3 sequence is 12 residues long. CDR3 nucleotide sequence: TGTGCCACCAGCAGAGATATCTACGAGCAGTACTTC. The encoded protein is CATSRDIYEQYF.